This T cell receptor beta chain was recovered during a study of cytomegalovirus exposure and HLA in healthy donors. The PCR had 60 Vbeta and 13 Jbeta primers. Sequencing was performed with immunoSEQ multiplex PCR; in TCRdb, only in-frame clones are kept and a portion is missing. This repertoire includes approximately 200,000 clones. CDR1 and CDR2 from the germline V gene are LNHNV and YYDKDF (reference sequence). The CDR3 has 13 amino acids. Trimming cost V 5 bases and J 6 bases, with 10 bases left between them. Sequencing was performed on PBMCs. This TCR was recovered from a boy aged 5-17 years in good health and CMV-seronegative. The chain recombines TRBV15 with TRBJ2-2; D is unclear. The CDR3 coding sequence is TGTGCCACCAGCGCCCCCAGGCCCGGGGAGCTGTTTTTT. Translated: CATSAPRPGELFF.